These T cell receptor beta chains were read from a single sample in a study of cytomegalovirus exposure and HLA in healthy donors. Data came from immunoSEQ multiplex PCR; TCRdb stores just in-frame clones and leaves some out. The profile shows 150,000 to 200,000 clones, 75% to 90% of them singletons. The specimen sequenced was PBMCs. These receptors were obtained from a human donor in good health. The CDR3 runs from the conserved cysteine through the conserved F or W. A D gene is named only where the DNA matches it firmly. Not all rows give a size; the values are once, few, many and, for expanded clones, a class.

J: TRBJ2-7; V: TRBV6-1; D: .; size: .; CDR3: CASSRSGVGHEQYF; DNA: TGTGCCAGCAGTAGGTCAGGGGTTGGTCACGAGCAGTACTTC
J: TRBJ2-4; V: TRBV7-9; D: .; size: .; CDR3: CASSLVTGGSNIQYF; DNA: TGTGCCAGCAGCTTAGTAACTGGGGGCAGCAACATTCAGTACTTC
J: TRBJ2-7; V: TRBV5-6; D: .; size: .; CDR3: CASSLVETLGLEQYF; DNA: TGTGCCAGCAGCTTGGTGGAGACTCTGGGGCTCGAGCAGTACTTC
J: TRBJ2-3; V: TRBV5-1; D: TRBD2; size: few; CDR3: CASSLVGSGGPTDTQYF; DNA: TGCGCCAGCAGCTTGGTTGGTAGCGGGGGACCCACAGATACGCAGTATTTT
J: TRBJ1-1; V: TRBV5-1; D: .; size: .; CDR3: CASSFSSDRNTEAFF; DNA: TGCGCCAGCAGCTTCTCCTCGGACAGGAACACTGAAGCTTTCTTT
J: TRBJ1-5; V: TRBV15; D: TRBD1; size: .; CDR3: CATSRWGGTVDQPQHF; DNA: TGTGCCACCAGCAGATGGGGCGGGACAGTAGATCAGCCCCAGCATTTT
J: TRBJ1-4; V: TRBV7-9; D: TRBD1; size: .; CDR3: CASSLRTGIRATNEKLFF; DNA: TGTGCCAGCAGCCTCAGGACAGGGATTCGGGCGACTAATGAAAAACTGTTTTTT
J: TRBJ2-7; V: TRBV7-2; D: TRBD1; size: .; CDR3: CASSPRDRGYEQYF; DNA: TGTGCCAGCAGCCCTCGGGACAGGGGCTACGAGCAGTACTTC
J: TRBJ1-1; V: TRBV5-1; D: TRBD1; size: .; CDR3: CASSLAGQVNTEAFF; DNA: TGCGCCAGCAGCTTGGCCGGACAGGTGAACACTGAAGCTTTCTTT
J: TRBJ1-1; V: TRBV5-4; D: .; size: .; CDR3: CASSLLTNTEAFF; DNA: TGTGCCAGCAGCTTGTTGACAAACACTGAAGCTTTCTTT
J: TRBJ2-3; V: TRBV19; D: .; size: .; CDR3: CASSIKYLVDTQYF; DNA: TGTGCCAGTAGTATCAAATACTTGGTAGATACGCAGTATTTT
J: TRBJ2-7; V: TRBV11-3; D: .; size: .; CDR3: CASSLNLGNYEQYF; DNA: TGTGCCAGCAGCTTAAATCTCGGGAACTACGAGCAGTACTTC
J: TRBJ2-7; V: TRBV6-5; D: TRBD1; size: few; CDR3: CASSTGTGGAHEQYF; DNA: TGTGCCAGCAGTACCGGGACAGGGGGTGCCCACGAGCAGTACTTC
J: TRBJ1-4; V: TRBV7-2; D: TRBD1; size: .; CDR3: CASSFTRTGRGEKLFF; DNA: TGTGCCAGCAGCTTCACCAGGACAGGGCGGGGTGAAAAACTGTTTTTT
J: TRBJ2-3; V: TRBV2; D: TRBD2; size: .; CDR3: CASSTTGTSGDTDTQYF; DNA: TGTGCCAGCAGTACAACCGGGACTAGCGGGGACACAGATACGCAGTATTTT
J: TRBJ2-3; V: TRBV4-3; D: TRBD2; size: .; CDR3: CASSRGRSGDHTDTQYF; DNA: TGCGCCAGCAGCCGGGGTCGGAGCGGGGACCACACAGATACGCAGTATTTT
J: TRBJ1-6; V: TRBV10-3; D: .; size: once; CDR3: CAISLGGPNSPLHF; DNA: TGTGCCATCTCTTTGGGGGGGCCTAATTCACCCCTCCACTTT
J: TRBJ2-3; V: TRBV5-6; D: TRBD2; size: few; CDR3: CASSLFSGGSTDTQYF; DNA: TGTGCCAGCAGCTTGTTTAGCGGGGGGTCCACAGATACGCAGTATTTT
J: TRBJ2-1; V: TRBV7-8; D: TRBD2; size: few; CDR3: CASSSFERGDEQFF; DNA: TGTGCCAGCAGCTCATTCGAGCGGGGCGATGAGCAGTTCTTC
J: TRBJ1-4; V: TRBV4-1; D: TRBD1; size: .; CDR3: CASKVYRGDRASTNEKLFF; DNA: TGCGCCAGCAAAGTCTATAGGGGAGACAGGGCCTCTACTAATGAAAAACTGTTTTTT
J: TRBJ2-1; V: TRBV6-6; D: .; size: .; CDR3: CASTTNNEQFF; DNA: TGTGCCAGTACTACCAACAATGAGCAGTTCTTC
J: TRBJ1-1; V: TRBV5-1; D: .; size: .; CDR3: CASSSSGGGAEAFF; DNA: TGCGCCAGCAGTTCATCTGGGGGAGGTGCTGAAGCTTTCTTT
J: TRBJ1-6; V: TRBV5-4; D: TRBD1; size: .; CDR3: CASTSDRGQNSPLHF; DNA: TGTGCCAGCACCTCAGACAGGGGGCAAAATTCACCCCTCCACTTT
J: TRBJ2-2; V: TRBV9; D: .; size: .; CDR3: CASSVDPGNTGELFF; DNA: TGTGCCAGCAGCGTAGATCCGGGTAACACCGGGGAGCTGTTTTTT
J: TRBJ1-2; V: TRBV7-3; D: TRBD1; size: .; CDR3: CASSEGQGEKGYTF; DNA: TGTGCCAGCAGCGAGGGACAGGGGGAGAAAGGCTACACCTTC
J: TRBJ2-7; V: TRBV10-1; D: TRBD2; size: .; CDR3: CASSESPGLAAYEQYF; DNA: TGCGCCAGCAGTGAGTCTCCCGGACTAGCGGCCTACGAGCAGTACTTC
J: TRBJ2-2; V: TRBV18; D: .; size: .; CDR3: CASSPPGGNTGELFF; DNA: TGTGCCAGCTCACCACCGGGGGGGAACACCGGGGAGCTGTTTTTT
J: TRBJ1-1; V: TRBV5-1; D: .; size: .; CDR3: CASSLTGSEAFF; DNA: TGCGCCAGCAGCTTGACGGGTTCTGAAGCTTTCTTT
J: TRBJ1-1; V: TRBV5-4; D: TRBD1; size: .; CDR3: CASRSGTGDTEAFF; DNA: TGTGCCAGCAGATCCGGGACAGGGGACACTGAAGCTTTCTTT
J: TRBJ2-3; V: TRBV11-2; D: TRBD2; size: .; CDR3: CASSLDGLAGTSDTDTQYF; DNA: TGTGCCAGCAGCTTAGATGGCCTAGCGGGGACCTCTGACACAGATACGCAGTATTTT
J: TRBJ2-1; V: TRBV15; D: .; size: .; CDR3: CASRRGPMQFF; DNA: TGTGCCTCTCGGCGGGGGCCCATGCAGTTCTTC
J: TRBJ2-7; V: TRBV7-9; D: .; size: .; CDR3: CASSPRQRISSYEQYF; DNA: TGTGCCAGCAGCCCCCGACAGAGAATCAGTTCCTACGAGCAGTACTTC